This T cell receptor (beta chain) is drawn from a study of response to subunit inactivated influenza vaccine. Study conclusions and caveats: It was the authors' suggestion that each seasonal influenza vaccination recruits few new T cells.

On this clonotype itself: The target antigen is unknown.

The CDR3 has 15 amino acids. The V and J ends lost 6 bases and 6 bases respectively, with 18 bases between them. MiXCR was run by TCRdb on the RT-PCR reads, yielding one entry per CDR3 protein. The top ten hold around 9.6% of the sample, which has 300,000 to 350,000 distinct CDR3 sequences, roughly 22% seen once. The chain has TRBV12-3 or TRBV12-4 and TRBJ2-1, with a tentative D call TRBD2 (6 bases). Sequences were derived from PBMCs from blood, sampled about 20 months after vaccination. The receptor's source is a man aged 50 to 75 who received an inactivated influenza vaccine. CDR3: CASSSTGLPSNEQFF. In DNA form, the CDR3 reads TGTGCCAGCAGCTCAACGGGACTCCCCTCCAATGAGCAGTTCTTC.